These T cell receptor beta chains were read from a single sample in a study of T-cell reconstitution after alpha-beta-depleted transplantation in children. TCRdb re-called the PCR reads with MiXCR, one entry per CDR3 protein. The sample yields 750,000 to 950,000 distinct CDR3 sequences, about 15% seen once. Source: PBMCs, mostly from graft donor cells, taken 360 days after TCRalphabeta/CD19-depleted stem cell transplant. The receptor source for this set is a male patient between 10 and 17 years old who had a stem cell transplant for acute lymphoblastic leukemia, so the T cells may come from the graft donor. Each CDR3 is given with its conserved first and last residue. The order of the fields is clone size, V gene, J gene, D gene, CDR3 protein, CDR3 DNA. D genes are given only for firm matches. Clone sizes are given selectively: once, few, many, or a class where the clone is expanded.

size: .
V: TRBV7-6
J: TRBJ2-7
D: TRBD2
CDR3: CASSSPISGIYEQYF
DNA: TGTGCCAGCAGCTCCCCCATTAGCGGGATATACGAGCAGTACTTC

size: few
V: TRBV15
J: TRBJ2-7
D: TRBD1
CDR3: CATSRPGDRGFYEQYF
DNA: TGTGCCACCAGCAGACCTGGGGACAGGGGATTTTACGAGCAGTACTTC

size: many
V: TRBV4-1
J: TRBJ2-3
D: .
CDR3: CASSQVADTQYF
DNA: TGTGCCAGCAGCCAAGTAGCAGATACGCAGTATTTT

size: .
V: TRBV4-1
J: TRBJ2-7
D: .
CDR3: CASSQGGQNSAGVSYEQYF
DNA: TGCGCCAGCAGCCAAGGGGGACAAAACAGCGCGGGAGTCAGCTACGAGCAGTACTTC

size: .
V: TRBV24-1
J: TRBJ2-1
D: .
CDR3: CATSEGEQFF
DNA: TGTGCCACCAGTGAGGGTGAGCAGTTCTTC

size: few
V: TRBV14
J: TRBJ1-2
D: .
CDR3: CASSQSALLFSNGYTF
DNA: TGTGCCAGCAGCCAGTCGGCGCTTCTCTTCTCAAACGGCTACACCTTC

size: many
V: TRBV2
J: TRBJ2-3
D: .
CDR3: CASPLATDTQYF
DNA: TGTGCCAGCCCCCTAGCAACAGATACGCAGTATTTT

size: few
V: TRBV5-1
J: TRBJ2-5
D: .
CDR3: CASSMGGQQETQYF
DNA: TGCGCCAGCAGCATGGGGGGGCAACAAGAGACCCAGTACTTC

size: many
V: TRBV6-2/TRBV6-3
J: TRBJ2-1
D: TRBD2
CDR3: CASSYPRGGRALEQFF
DNA: TGTGCCAGCAGTTATCCTCGCGGCGGGAGGGCCCTTGAGCAGTTCTTC

size: many
V: TRBV7-2
J: TRBJ2-3
D: .
CDR3: CASGPAYTDTQYF
DNA: TGTGCCAGCGGTCCGGCCTACACAGATACGCAGTATTTT

size: .
V: TRBV11-1
J: TRBJ1-2
D: .
CDR3: CASSLRNRYYGYTF
DNA: TGTGCCAGCAGCTTAAGGAACCGTTACTATGGCTACACCTTC

size: few
V: TRBV4-1
J: TRBJ2-5
D: .
CDR3: CASSHTLEVETQYF
DNA: TGCGCCAGCAGCCATACACTAGAGGTCGAGACCCAGTACTTC

size: few
V: TRBV20-1
J: TRBJ2-7
D: TRBD1
CDR3: CSARNRGTDEQYF
DNA: TGCAGTGCTAGAAACAGGGGGACGGACGAGCAGTACTTC

size: many
V: TRBV29-1
J: TRBJ2-3
D: TRBD1
CDR3: CSVPRDRIPITDTQYF
DNA: TGCAGCGTCCCCCGGGACAGGATACCTATCACAGATACGCAGTATTTT

size: .
V: TRBV12-3/TRBV12-4
J: TRBJ2-1
D: .
CDR3: CASSPGNGLNEQFF
DNA: TGTGCCAGCAGTCCGGGGAACGGTTTGAATGAGCAGTTCTTC

size: .
V: TRBV5-1
J: TRBJ2-5
D: TRBD2
CDR3: CASSPNPSGGGLETQYF
DNA: TGCGCCAGCAGCCCAAATCCAAGCGGGGGCGGGTTAGAGACCCAGTACTTC

size: .
V: TRBV20-1
J: TRBJ2-1
D: .
CDR3: CSASSTVGGNEQFF
DNA: TGCAGTGCTAGCTCGACAGTTGGGGGCAATGAGCAGTTCTTC

size: few
V: TRBV29-1
J: TRBJ1-5
D: .
CDR3: CSVVGGPNQPQHF
DNA: TGCAGCGTTGTTGGGGGGCCCAATCAGCCCCAGCATTTT

size: .
V: TRBV5-1
J: TRBJ2-1
D: TRBD2
CDR3: CASSGTSREQFF
DNA: TGCGCCAGCAGCGGGACTAGTCGTGAGCAGTTCTTC

size: few
V: TRBV7-9
J: TRBJ1-6
D: TRBD1
CDR3: CAGISGTGGSSPLHF
DNA: TGTGCCGGCATTTCCGGGACAGGGGGTAGTTCACCCCTCCACTTT

size: few
V: TRBV5-1
J: TRBJ2-3
D: .
CDR3: CASSLVPGEWSDTQYF
DNA: TGCGCCAGCAGCTTGGTTCCGGGAGAATGGTCAGATACGCAGTATTTT

size: few
V: TRBV27
J: TRBJ2-2
D: .
CDR3: CASRPNRDTGELFF
DNA: TGTGCCAGCAGGCCTAACAGAGACACCGGGGAGCTGTTTTTT

size: few
V: TRBV7-8
J: TRBJ2-1
D: TRBD2
CDR3: CASSLNLAGVGGAYNEQFF
DNA: TGTGCCAGCAGCTTAAACCTAGCGGGAGTGGGAGGGGCTTACAATGAGCAGTTCTTC

size: few
V: TRBV6-5
J: TRBJ2-3
D: TRBD2
CDR3: CASSYPAAGGPTDTQYF
DNA: TGTGCCAGCAGTTACCCCGCGGCGGGAGGCCCCACAGATACGCAGTATTTT

size: few
V: TRBV7-2
J: TRBJ2-1
D: .
CDR3: CASSLGSEWGDEQFF
DNA: TGTGCCAGCAGCTTAGGGAGTGAGTGGGGCGATGAGCAGTTCTTC